The rows below give T cell receptor beta chains drawn from one sample of a study of blood T cell repertoires in COVID-19. The protocol was immunoSEQ multiplex PCR, while the TCRdb copy is restricted to in-frame clones and leaves out a portion. Here the sample spans about 96,000 clones, 65% to 85% being singletons. Sequencing was carried out using peripheral blood. Receptors originate from a woman in her sixties with acute or convalescent COVID-19. CDR3s include the opening cysteine and the closing phenylalanine or tryptophan. The D gene is left open where the match is weak. Clone size, where shown, is once, few, many, or a class for clones that have expanded.

clone_size | d_call | j_call | v_call | cdr3_nt | cdr3_aa
- | TRBD1 | TRBJ2-3 | TRBV7-2 | TGTGCCAGCACCTTGGACAGGGGGCCCACAGATACGCAGTATTTT | CASTLDRGPTDTQYF
- | - | TRBJ2-2 | TRBV28 | TGTGCCAGCAGAAGACCGGGTGTAACCGGGGAGCTGTTTTTT | CASRRPGVTGELFF
- | TRBD1 | TRBJ1-6 | TRBV6-5 | TGTGCCAGCAGTCCAGGGGGCCAGTCACCCCTCCACTTT | CASSPGGQSPLHF
- | TRBD2 | TRBJ2-5 | TRBV11-2 | TGTGCCAGCAGCTCAGGCCCCAGCGGGGGGCTTGAGACCCAGTACTTC | CASSSGPSGGLETQYF
- | TRBD1 | TRBJ1-1 | TRBV5-1 | TGCGCCAGCAGCCACGGACAGGTTGGCACTGAAGCTTTCTTT | CASSHGQVGTEAFF
- | - | TRBJ2-7 | TRBV4-2 | TGTGCCAGCAGCCAAGTGGCAGGAACAGCGGTTAACGAGCAGTACTTC | CASSQVAGTAVNEQYF
- | - | TRBJ1-1 | TRBV28 | TGTGCCAGCAGGTCCGTGAACACTGAAGCTTTCTTT | CASRSVNTEAFF
few | - | TRBJ2-3 | TRBV9 | TGTGCCAGCAGCGTAGGGAGTGGCGATACGCAGTATTTT | CASSVGSGDTQYF
- | TRBD2 | TRBJ2-2 | TRBV11-3 | TGTGCCAGCAGCTCTAGCGGGACGAACACCGGGGAGCTGTTTTTT | CASSSSGTNTGELFF
- | - | TRBJ1-2 | TRBV6-1 | TGTGCCAGCAGTGATGGGTCGAGGTATGGCTACACCTTC | CASSDGSRYGYTF
few | TRBD2 | TRBJ2-1 | TRBV18 | TGTGCCAGCTCACCACTCGCGGGGGGGCCCAATGAGCAGTTCTTC | CASSPLAGGPNEQFF
- | - | TRBJ1-2 | TRBV10-3 | TGTGCCCTGAGCGGGGGCTACACCTTC | CALSGGYTF
- | - | TRBJ1-5 | TRBV2 | TGTGCCAGTAAACAGGAGAGAGATCAGCCCCAGCATTTT | CASKQERDQPQHF
- | - | TRBJ1-4 | TRBV30 | TGTGCCTGGATGCCCCGACTTGAAAAACTGTTTTTT | CAWMPRLEKLFF
once | - | TRBJ2-1 | TRBV6-5 | TGTGCCAGCAGTTATTCCAGACAGTACAATGAGCAGTTCTTC | CASSYSRQYNEQFF
- | TRBD2 | TRBJ2-3 | TRBV7-3 | TGTGCCAGCAGCCTACTAGCGGGGAACCCTAGGGGGCAGTATTTT | CASSLLAGNPRGQYF
- | - | TRBJ2-5 | TRBV5-8 | TGTGCCAGCAGCCTGGGTCAGGGTGGGTACCAAGAGACCCAGTACTTC | CASSLGQGGYQETQYF
- | TRBD2 | TRBJ2-4 | TRBV7-8 | TGTGCCAGCAGCTTTGTTAGCGGGGGAATAGCCAAAAACATTCAGTACTTC | CASSFVSGGIAKNIQYF
- | TRBD1 | TRBJ2-3 | TRBV5-1 | TGCGCCAGCCGTCCCGGGACAGGGTTGATCTCTACAGATACGCAGTATTTT | CASRPGTGLISTDTQYF
- | TRBD1 | TRBJ1-1 | TRBV9 | TGTGCCAGCAGCGCCGGGACAGGGATAATTGGGACTGAAGCTTTCTTT | CASSAGTGIIGTEAFF
- | TRBD1 | TRBJ1-5 | TRBV19 | TGTGCCAGTAGTATAGATTTCCAGGGGGCACGTAGCAATCAGCCCCAGCATTTT | CASSIDFQGARSNQPQHF
- | TRBD1 | TRBJ2-2 | TRBV5-1 | TGCGCCAGCACGCCCCTACTCCGGGACAGGCGGACCGGGGAGCTGTTTTTT | CASTPLLRDRRTGELFF
- | TRBD1 | TRBJ2-7 | TRBV29-1 | TGCAGCGTTAGGGACAGCCCCTACGAGCAGTACTTC | CSVRDSPYEQYF
- | TRBD1 | TRBJ1-5 | TRBV28 | TGTGCCAGCTCTTACAGGGGGCGAAATCAGCCCCAGCATTTT | CASSYRGRNQPQHF
- | TRBD1 | TRBJ1-1 | TRBV5-1 | TGCGCCAGCAGCCAGGGACAGGGAGGCACTGAAGCTTTCTTT | CASSQGQGGTEAFF
- | TRBD1 | TRBJ1-3 | TRBV10-3 | TGTGCCATCAGTGAAGGACAGGACGCGACTGGAAACACCATATATTTT | CAISEGQDATGNTIYF
- | - | TRBJ2-6 | TRBV19 | TGTGCCAGTAGCCTCCGGTTCTCTGGGGCCAACGTCCTGACTTTC | CASSLRFSGANVLTF
- | - | TRBJ1-1 | TRBV30 | TGTGCCTGGATATCCACCAGAAACACTGAAGCTTTCTTT | CAWISTRNTEAFF
- | - | TRBJ1-4 | TRBV4-1 | TGCGCCAGCAGCCAAGGTAGCGACGGGGCGGGGGAAAAACTGTTTTTT | CASSQGSDGAGEKLFF
- | - | TRBJ2-1 | TRBV28 | TGTGCCAGCAATCGGGACTTCAAGCGAGGTGAGCAGTTCTTC | CASNRDFKRGEQFF
- | - | TRBJ2-6 | TRBV18 | TGTGCCAGCTCACCAGAGACCGGACTCTCTGGGGCCAACGTCCTGACTTTC | CASSPETGLSGANVLTF
- | TRBD1 | TRBJ2-2 | TRBV4-1 | TGCGCCAGCAGCTCACTTCTCGACAGGGGAAACACCGGGGAGCTGTTTTTT | CASSSLLDRGNTGELFF
- | TRBD1 | TRBJ2-1 | TRBV15 | TGTGCCACCAGGGCGACAGGGTTGGGTTTAAATGAGCAGTTCTTC | CATRATGLGLNEQFF
- | - | TRBJ2-5 | TRBV6-2/TRBV6-3 | TGTGCCAGCAGTTACTCGGTGGGAGGTGGAGAGACCCAGTACTTC | CASSYSVGGGETQYF
- | - | TRBJ2-1 | TRBV4-2 | TGTGCCAGCAGCCAAGCCACAGGGAGCTCCTACAATGAGCAGTTCTTC | CASSQATGSSYNEQFF
- | TRBD2 | TRBJ2-3 | TRBV6-2/TRBV6-3 | TGTGCCAGCAGTGCCCGCAGGGAGGTGGCGGGGGGGCCCAAAGATACGCAGTATTTT | CASSARREVAGGPKDTQYF
- | - | TRBJ2-3 | TRBV3-1/TRBV3-2 | TGTGCCAGCAGCCACCCTTACCGGGGTCAAACGGCCCCAGATACGCAGTATTTT | CASSHPYRGQTAPDTQYF
- | - | TRBJ2-1 | TRBV19 | TGTGCCAGTAGTATCAACGGGGAGGTCAGCAATGAGCAGTTCTTC | CASSINGEVSNEQFF
- | - | TRBJ1-3 | TRBV4-2 | TGTGCCAGCAGCCAAGATACTAGGACGGACTCTGGAAACACCATATATTTT | CASSQDTRTDSGNTIYF
- | TRBD2 | TRBJ2-1 | TRBV5-1 | TGCGCCAGCAGCCGGTCCCAGCGGGGAGGCCGCAATGAGCAGTTCTTC | CASSRSQRGGRNEQFF
- | - | TRBJ2-1 | TRBV7-2 | TGTGCCAGCAGCTTAGCCTTCAATGAGCAGTTCTTC | CASSLAFNEQFF
- | TRBD1 | TRBJ2-7 | TRBV9 | TGTGCCAGCAGCCCTAGTGGACAGGGAAACTACGAGCAGTACTTC | CASSPSGQGNYEQYF
- | TRBD1 | TRBJ1-3 | TRBV29-1 | TGCAGCGTTGGGGGCCGGATAGGGGGCCGCTCTGGAAACACCATATATTTT | CSVGGRIGGRSGNTIYF
- | - | TRBJ2-5 | TRBV10-3 | TGTGCCATCAGACGGGACACCTCCGGAGAGACCCAGTACTTC | CAIRRDTSGETQYF
- | - | TRBJ1-1 | TRBV7-3 | TGTGCCAGCAGCTTAACCGAGGGAAGTGAAGCTTTCTTT | CASSLTEGSEAFF
- | TRBD1 | TRBJ1-4 | TRBV6-5 | TGTGCCAGCAGCCGTCAAGGACAGGGTGAAAAACTGTTTTTT | CASSRQGQGEKLFF
- | TRBD2 | TRBJ2-2 | TRBV27 | TGTGCCAGCAGTCCCGGGACTAGCGTCTTCACCGGGGAGCTGTTTTTT | CASSPGTSVFTGELFF
- | - | TRBJ1-1 | TRBV4-1 | TGCGCCAGCAGCCAAGAATTCGGGACAACGAACACTGAAGCTTTCTTT | CASSQEFGTTNTEAFF